This is a list of T cell receptor beta chains from one sample in a study of CD8+ T cells in alopecia areata. Method: immunoSEQ multiplex PCR; TCRdb's copy keeps in-frame clones and lacks some. The profile shows under 350,000 clones, 58% of them singletons. This specimen consisted of CD4+ T cells sorted from blood, obtained at week 24, from a patient treated with tofacitinib. Every receptor here comes from a human donor with alopecia areata. Each CDR3 is given with its conserved first and last residue.

j_gene,v_gene,CDR3aa
TRBJ1-2,TRBV7-2,CASSPAGDSGAYGYTF
TRBJ2-7,TRBV5-1,CASSRGQGDEQYF
TRBJ1-1,TRBV5-1,CASSPSPVGENTEAFF
TRBJ2-5,TRBV5-4,CASSLDAQTQYF
TRBJ2-1,TRBV7-2,CASSPHPRGGPSYEQFF
TRBJ1-2,TRBV29-1,CSVEDQMGNGYTF
TRBJ1-2,TRBV30,CAWMPPPDRDGKAGYTF
TRBJ2-5,TRBV5-1,CASFRQGRGETQYF
TRBJ2-3,TRBV9,CASSVGPGGRGDTQYF
TRBJ1-5,TRBV30,CAWSRQVGNQPQHF
TRBJ2-1,TRBV12-5,CASGLAYRGGEQFF
TRBJ1-1,TRBV30,CAWSRRAEAFF
TRBJ1-2,TRBV2,CASSDRGQGGYGYTF
TRBJ1-2,TRBV23-1,CASSQFRNPTWMSYGYTF
TRBJ2-7,TRBV7-9,CASSLDPQIENEQYF
TRBJ1-1,TRBV4-2,CASSQAPGATEAFF
TRBJ2-3,TRBV5-1,CASSLTSGRTDTQYF
TRBJ2-1,TRBV2,CASSPPGLAGGLYNEQFF
TRBJ1-1,TRBV29-1,CSALYRNTEAFF
TRBJ2-5,TRBV29-1,CSVDRLGIGETQYF
TRBJ2-7,TRBV5-1,CASSLDEGLEQYF
TRBJ2-2,TRBV29-1,CSVRPGGSNTGELFF